The clone carrying this T cell receptor (beta chain) was counted only a few times. What it recognizes is unknown. The sample comes from a study of T cell repertoires and HLA-DP antigens. At the level of the study: DNA input averaged approximately 240 ng in sorted CD137+CD4+ and about 1,200 ng in pre-culture CD4+.

The assay was immunoSEQ multiplex PCR, and TCRdb's table has in-frame clones only and misses some. The repertoire includes 90,000 to 130,000 clones, about 92% of them detected once, and under 0.35% sits in the top ten. CD4+ T cells were isolated untouched, 95% to 98% pure. General study findings and limits: Pre-culture clonality, approximately 0.037, was far below sorted CD137+ clonality of around 0.37.

Sample: CD4+ T cells from PBMCs. This receptor was obtained from a woman between 18 and 30 years old in good health and CMV-seronegative.

CDR3 sequence reads: CASRRQGAQGYTF. The CDR3 DNA sequence: TGTGCCAGCAGGAGACAGGGGGCGCAAGGCTACACCTTC. The chain carries TRBV27 and TRBJ1-2; 10 positions match TRBD1. Germline CDR1 MNHEY, CDR2 SMNVEV (reference sequence). J gave up 8 bases and V 6 bases, and 6 bases lay outside the gene matches. The CDR3 sequence is 13 residues long.